The TCR beta chain under discussion was sequenced for a study of PD-1 blockade in classical Hodgkin lymphoma. Notes on the study in general: When set against healthy donors, newly diagnosed patients were reported to show lower baseline TCR diversity. By C4D1, diversity of CD4+ TCRs had risen significantly, whereas that of CD8+ TCRs had not.

Germline CDR1 reads MGHDK; CDR2 reads SYGVNS. This CDR3 spans 15 amino acids. V trimming: 10 bases; J trimming: 0 bases; junction bases outside the gene matches: 11. Patients all relapsed after autologous stem cell transplantation, and there was variation in brentuximab vedotin exposure. Patients reached a best response of complete response, partial response or progressive disease. Some clones are missing from TCRdb's copy, which holds only in-frame ones; the method was immunoSEQ multiplex PCR. Among roughly 25,000 clones listed, around two thirds were seen once. About this clone: The antigen remains unidentified.

This sample comprised peripheral blood mononuclear cells (PBMCs), obtained before the second cycle of nivolumab. The receptor was isolated from a human donor with classical Hodgkin lymphoma. The gene calls are TRBV25-1 and TRBJ2-7, with 8 bases matching TRBD2. CDR3 coding DNA: TGTGCCATCTCGACCCGACTAGCGCTCTCCTACGAGCAGTACTTC. Protein product: CAISTRLALSYEQYF.